The 13 T cell receptor beta chains presented below share a single source sample, sequenced in a study of blood T cell repertoires in COVID-19. Here immunoSEQ multiplex PCR was the method, and the copy in TCRdb shows in-frame clones only, minus some. The repertoire includes about 36,000 clones, roughly four fifths of them detected once, and 42% sits in the top ten. The sample consisted of peripheral blood. These receptors came from a human donor in a cohort sampled during active or convalescent COVID-19. The donor label of this sample is uncertain.

The genes are TRBV5-4 and TRBJ1-1; 9 bases fit TRBD1. The germline V gene has CDR1 SGHNT and CDR2 YYREEE (reference sequence). This CDR3 region has 14 residues. V was pared by 7 bases and J by 6 bases, with 10 bases of the junction left unmatched. CDR3 DNA: TGTGCCAGCTTCCGGGACAGGGAGAATTCTGAAGCTTTCTTT. Residues: CASFRDRENSEAFF. Full variable domain (rest looked up from reference TRBV5-4 and TRBJ1-1): ETGVTQSPTHLIKTRGQQVTLRCSSQSGHNTVSWYQQALGQGPQFIFQYYREEENGRGNFPPRFSGLQFPNYSSELNVNALELDDSALYLCASFRDRENSEAFFGQGTRLTVV.

This clone was detected only a few times. V usage is TRBV9 and J usage is TRBJ2-3; TRBD2 might be the D (6 bases). The CDR3 loop spans 14 amino acids. Germline values: CDR1 SGDLS, CDR2 YYNGEE. V was trimmed by 0 bases and J by 6 bases, leaving 11 bases between them. As DNA, the CDR3 is TGTGCCAGCAGCGTAGGGCGGGAATGGGATACGCAGTATTTT. Encoded protein: CASSVGREWDTQYF.

This chain connects TRBV2 to TRBJ2-7, with D hard to call. The germline gives CDR1 SNHLY, CDR2 FYNNEI. The V end lost 8 bases, the J end lost 4 bases, and 9 bases lay between the germline ends. The CDR3 totals 11 residues. In DNA form, the CDR3 reads TGTGCCAGCGGTTGGCCTTACGAGCAGTACTTC. Protein sequence: CASGWPYEQYF.

V is TRBV29-1 and J is TRBJ2-3, with D possibly TRBD2 on 6 matching bases. The V gene's germline CDR1 is SQVTM and CDR2 ANQGSEA. V was cut by 2 bases and J by 6 bases, with 12 bases left in between. This CDR3 contains 13 residues. The CDR3 sequence is CSVEPVAADTQYF. In nucleotides, the CDR3 is TGCAGCGTTGAACCGGTAGCGGCCGATACGCAGTATTTT.

The chain employs TRBV2 and TRBJ2-7; D call uncertain. The CDR3 extends over 13 amino acids. V was trimmed by 10 bases and J by 2 bases, leaving 15 bases between them. Germline V CDR1 and CDR2: SNHLY, FYNNEI. CDR3 bases: TGTGCCATCCCCCGTCCTGGCACCTACGAGCAGTACTTC. Protein sequence: CAIPRPGTYEQYF.

In nucleotides, the CDR3 is TGTGCCACCGCGCCATTCCGGAGCACCGGGGAGCTGTTTTTT. It encodes CATAPFRSTGELFF. This rearrangement joins TRBV19 to TRBJ2-2; D is undetermined. The CDR3 has 14 residues. The germline V gene has CDR1 LNHDA and CDR2 SQIVND (reference sequence). Trimming left V 10 bases short and J 4 bases short, with 16 bases between.

The V call is TRBV2, the J call TRBJ2-5; TRBD2 aligns across 10 bases. Germline values: CDR1 SNHLY, CDR2 FYNNEI. The CDR3 runs to 14 residues. The ends lost 5 bases at V and 1 base at J; junction bases unmatched: 1. As DNA, the CDR3 is TGTGCCAGCAGTAGCGGGAGGGCCCAAGAGACCCAGTACTTC. Amino acid sequence: CASSSGRAQETQYF.

V and J are TRBV4-1 and TRBJ1-4; no definite D call. This CDR3 region has 15 residues. Trimming shortened V by 4 bases and J by 8 bases, and 17 bases separated the two germline ends. Germline V gene data show CDR1 as MGHRA and CDR2 as YSYEKL. CDR3 sequence: CASSRQTGLEEKLFF. CDR3 coding DNA: TGCGCCAGCAGCCGGCAGACGGGGTTGGAGGAAAAACTGTTTTTT.

The chain employs TRBV27 and TRBJ1-5; no reliable D call. V gave up 3 bases and J gave up 5 bases, with 5 bases separating them. The CDR3 contains 12 residues. Germline V lookup: CDR1 MNHEY, CDR2 SMNVEV (reference sequence). DNA of the CDR3: TGTGCCAGCAGTTTTATAGATCAGCCCCAGCATTTT. It specifies CASSFIDQPQHF.

J is TRBJ2-1 and V is TRBV5-6; D is possibly TRBD1 (6 bases). V was trimmed by 0 bases and J by 8 bases, leaving 12 bases between them. This CDR3 is built from 14 residues. The germline CDR1 and CDR2 sequences are SGHDT and YYEEEE. The CDR3 is CASSLGQASYEQFF. CDR3 sequence (DNA): TGTGCCAGCAGCTTGGGACAGGCTTCATATGAGCAGTTCTTC.

The chain has TRBV20-1 and TRBJ2-5; D may be TRBD2 (6 bases). Trimming shortened V by 3 bases and J by 5 bases, and 22 bases separated the two germline ends. Germline V gene data show CDR1 as DFQATT and CDR2 as SNEGSKA (reference sequence). The CDR3 loop spans 16 amino acids. CDR3 DNA sequence: TGCAGTGCTAGTGGCCCCGGACTAACCAAGGTGGAGACCCAGTACTTC. Translating it yields CSASGPGLTKVETQYF.

The chain uses TRBV19 and TRBJ2-5; 8 bases fit TRBD2. Germline-derived CDR1 and CDR2 are LNHDA and SQIVND (reference sequence). After removal of 3 bases from V and 5 bases from J, the junction contained 5 bases not matched to a gene. The CDR3 loop spans 14 amino acids. For the CDR3, the DNA is TGTGCCAGTAGTATCTTGTCGGGGGGGGAGACCCAGTACTTC. Residues: CASSILSGGETQYF.

V is TRBV30 and J is TRBJ2-7; D may be TRBD1 (6 bases). The V gene lost 0 bases and the J gene lost 5 bases, with 14 bases spanning the gap. Germline V gives CDR1 GTSNPN, CDR2 SVGIG (reference sequence). The CDR3 has 14 amino acids. In DNA, the CDR3 is TGTGCCTGGAGTGTTCTGGGGGCGTCGGACGAGCAGTACTTC. It encodes CAWSVLGASDEQYF.